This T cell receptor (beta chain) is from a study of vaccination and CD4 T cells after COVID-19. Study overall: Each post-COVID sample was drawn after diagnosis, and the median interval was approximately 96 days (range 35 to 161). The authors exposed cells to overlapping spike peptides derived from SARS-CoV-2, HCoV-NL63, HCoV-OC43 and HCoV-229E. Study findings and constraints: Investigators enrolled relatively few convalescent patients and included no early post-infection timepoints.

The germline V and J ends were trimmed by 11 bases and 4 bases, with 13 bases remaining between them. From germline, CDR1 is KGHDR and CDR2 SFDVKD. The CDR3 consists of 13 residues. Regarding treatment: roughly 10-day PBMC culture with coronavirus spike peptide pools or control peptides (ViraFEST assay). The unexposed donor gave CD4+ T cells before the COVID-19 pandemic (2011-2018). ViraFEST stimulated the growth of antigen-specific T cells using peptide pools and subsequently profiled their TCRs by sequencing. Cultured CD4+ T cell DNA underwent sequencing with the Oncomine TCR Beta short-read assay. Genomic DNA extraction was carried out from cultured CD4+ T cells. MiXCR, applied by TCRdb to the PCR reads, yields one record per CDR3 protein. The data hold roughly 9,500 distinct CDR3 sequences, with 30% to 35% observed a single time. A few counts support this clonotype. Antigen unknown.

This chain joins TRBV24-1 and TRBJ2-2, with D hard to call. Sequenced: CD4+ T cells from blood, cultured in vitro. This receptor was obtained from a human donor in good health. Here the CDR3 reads CASPRRGTGELFF. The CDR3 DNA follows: TGTGCCAGCCCGAGAAGAGGCACCGGGGAGCTGTTTTTT.